These T cell receptor beta chains were read from a single sample in a study of T cells in Graves' hyperthyroidism and ophthalmopathy. Using its own MiXCR run on the multiplex PCR reads, TCRdb lists one record per CDR3 protein. Counted here are more than 450,000 distinct CDR3 sequences, around 15% occurring once; the ten biggest clones make up roughly 14%. Sequenced sample: blood. These receptors came from a woman aged 40 to 55 with Graves' hyperthyroidism. CDR3s leave out the opening cysteine and the closing phenylalanine or tryptophan.

>TRBV7-9|TRBJ1-4|12
ASSSAGGNEKLF
>TRBV11-3|TRBJ2-2|14
ASSPGQGVYTGELF
>TRBV12-5|TRBJ2-3|11
ASGLSSTDTQY
>TRBV27|TRBJ1-3|10
ASSNSRNTIY
>TRBV10-3|TRBJ1-6|13
AISDRQEGNSPLH
>TRBV20-1|TRBJ1-6|13
SARDPGGARSPLH
>TRBV28|TRBJ1-5|11
ASTWTGNQPQH
>TRBV6-1|TRBJ2-2|11
ASSRGGPGELF
>TRBV5-1|TRBJ2-1|14
ASSLASSGMYNEQF
>TRBV7-9|TRBJ1-1|11
ASSHPVKEEAF
>TRBV3-1|TRBJ1-5|14
ASSQDIGDSNQPQH
>TRBV5-4|TRBJ2-7|10
ASSSDSHEQY
>TRBV28|TRBJ2-7|14
ASTGTSGSARYEQY
>TRBV20-1|TRBJ2-4|15
SANGLAGELAKNIQY
>TRBV28|TRBJ1-1|12
ASSLYGSFTEAF
>TRBV7-6|TRBJ2-1|11
ASSLAWGNGQF